The next 13 T cell receptor beta chains were all read from a single sample in a study of blood T cell repertoires in COVID-19. The assay was immunoSEQ multiplex PCR, and TCRdb's table has in-frame clones only and misses some. The sample yields 85,000 to 110,000 clones, roughly 88% seen once. Input material: peripheral blood. Every receptor here comes from a human donor in a cohort sampled during active COVID-19.

The chain carries TRBV5-1 and TRBJ1-1; 9 bases are shared with TRBD1. The CDR3 contains 14 residues. The junction had 4 bases not matched to a gene; V was cut back by 7 bases and J by 0 bases. The V gene's germline CDR1 is SGHRS and CDR2 YFSETQ. CDR3 sequence reads: CASGQGTMNTEAFF. In DNA, the CDR3 is TGCGCCAGCGGACAGGGGACAATGAACACTGAAGCTTTCTTT.

V and J are TRBV5-1 and TRBJ2-3, with D perhaps matching TRBD1 (5 bases). The CDR3 has 14 amino acids. V was pared by 2 bases and J by 2 bases, with 9 bases between. Germline V gives CDR1 SGHRS, CDR2 YFSETQ. The CDR3 DNA is TGCGCCAGCAGCTTCCAGGGCCTCACAGATACGCAGTATTTT. It translates to CASSFQGLTDTQYF.

The V gene is TRBV6-5, the J gene TRBJ2-2, with D possibly TRBD1 on 5 matching bases. Germline CDR1 and CDR2: MNHEY and SVGAGI. Trimming left V 6 bases short and J 6 bases short, with 17 bases between. The CDR3 runs to 15 residues. Written as DNA, the CDR3 is TGTGCCAGCAGAGATACAGGATACCGGGCCGGGGAGCTGTTTTTT. Protein: CASRDTGYRAGELFF.

The chain has TRBV27 and TRBJ2-7; D is perhaps TRBD2 (5 bases). Germline V gene data show CDR1 as MNHEY and CDR2 as SMNVEV (reference sequence). The CDR3 is 14 residues long. Trimming shortened V by 5 bases and J by 3 bases, and 14 bases separated the two germline ends. Here the CDR3 DNA reads TGTGCCAGCAGTGTAAAGGGAGTCTACTACGAGCAGTACTTC. The encoded protein is CASSVKGVYYEQYF.

The V and J genes are TRBV5-1 and TRBJ1-1; 7 nucleotides align to TRBD1. Trimming took 3 bases from V and 1 from J; bases not matched to a gene: 3. The V gene's germline CDR1 is SGHRS and CDR2 YFSETQ. The CDR3 runs 14 residues. The CDR3 DNA reads TGCGCCAGCAGCTGGAGACAGGGGAACACTGAAGCTTTCTTT. Amino acid sequence: CASSWRQGNTEAFF.

The chain links TRBV6-5 to TRBJ2-1; 7 bases agree with TRBD1. The CDR3 is 15 amino acids. From germline, CDR1 is MNHEY and CDR2 SVGAGI. V lost 5 bases and J lost 0; bases outside the gene matches: 4. The CDR3 is CASSPDRDSYNEQFF. CDR3 DNA sequence: TGTGCCAGCAGTCCTGACAGGGACTCCTACAATGAGCAGTTCTTC.

The rearrangement links TRBV6-6 to TRBJ2-7; TRBD2 matches at 9 bases. CDR3 size: 13 residues. With V trimmed by 10 bases and J by 4 bases, 8 bases remained unmatched. CDR1 MNHNY and CDR2 SVGAGI come from the germline V gene (reference sequence). The CDR3 bases are TGTGCCACCTGGGGGCTAGCGGGATACGAGCAGTACTTC. Residues: CATWGLAGYEQYF.

The chain uses TRBV6-1 and TRBJ2-7; 7 nucleotides match TRBD1. Germline V CDR1 and CDR2: MNHNS, SASEGT. Germline trimming cut 2 bases from V and 3 bases from J; bases unmatched to any gene: 10. The length of the CDR3 is 16 residues. CDR3 in DNA: TGTGCCAGCAGTGAATCTCAGGGCCAGGGGGTCTACGAGCAGTACTTC. Protein product: CASSESQGQGVYEQYF.

The chain is built from TRBV11-2 and TRBJ1-1, with 9 bases aligning to TRBD1. Per the germline V gene, CDR1 is SGHAT and CDR2 is FQNNGV. The ends lost 0 bases at V and 7 bases at J; junction bases unmatched: 6. This CDR3 spans 15 amino acids. CDR3: CASSLEGTGPDEAFF. The CDR3 DNA is TGTGCCAGCAGCTTAGAGGGGACAGGGCCTGATGAAGCTTTCTTT.

This rearrangement joins TRBV3-1 (or the pseudogene TRBV3-2) to TRBJ2-7; D not certain. Trimming stripped 0 bases from V and 0 bases from J, with 6 bases between. CDR1 LGHDT and CDR2 YNNKEL come from the germline V gene (reference sequence). This CDR3 comprises 14 residues. The CDR3 reads CASSQELNSYEQYF. CDR3 sequence (DNA): TGTGCCAGCAGCCAAGAACTTAACTCCTACGAGCAGTACTTC.

The V and J genes are TRBV2 and TRBJ2-2, with 10 positions matching TRBD2. The CDR3 has 16 residues. The germline gives CDR1 SNHLY, CDR2 FYNNEI. Trimming cost V 6 bases and J 0 bases; bases outside gene matches: 4. The CDR3 sequence: CASSRLAGPNTGELFF. CDR3 bases: TGTGCCAGCAGCCGACTAGCGGGCCCGAACACCGGGGAGCTGTTTTTT.

This chain links TRBV7-2 with TRBJ2-5, with D possibly TRBD2 on 7 matching bases. Germline V CDR1 and CDR2: SGHTA, FQGNSA. With 8 bases removed from V and 6 bases from J, the gap between germline ends came to 10 bases. CDR3 length: 11 residues. Written as DNA, the CDR3 is TGTGCCAGCGGGGGGGGCAAGACCCAGTACTTC. Encoded protein: CASGGGKTQYF.

CDR3 sequence: CASSIQGGSYEQYF. For the CDR3, the DNA is TGTGCCAGTAGTATTCAGGGGGGCTCCTACGAGCAGTACTTC. The chain combines TRBV19 with TRBJ2-7; weak D call: TRBD1 (7 bases). The ends were cut back, 3 bases at V and 0 bases at J, with 9 bases in the middle. The germline V gene has CDR1 LNHDA and CDR2 SQIVND (reference sequence). There are 14 residues in the CDR3.